The sequence of this T cell receptor (beta chain) was determined in a study of shared clonotypes between healthy human individuals. Overall study findings and caveats: Naive CD4 clonotypes were shared across a handful of donors at 4.5% to 6%.

V gave up 4 bases and J gave up 6 bases; unmatched junction bases: 10. The germline gives CDR1 SGHRS, CDR2 YFSETQ. CDR3 length: 16 residues. It was into CD45RA+ naive and CD45RA-negative memory subsets that the CD4+ cells were split. A word on this clone: Its matching antigen is unknown.

The authors loaded 200 ng DNA, roughly 27,000 T cell genomes, into sorted-subset replicate PCRs. Sequencing was performed with immunoSEQ multiplex PCR; in TCRdb, only in-frame clones are kept and a portion is missing. The sample holds 550,000 to 700,000 clones, around four fifths seen once. This receptor was identified in a woman aged 30 to 39 in good health. The genes are TRBV5-1 and TRBJ2-1; 10 bases align to TRBD1. The specimen was memory CD4+ T cells sorted from blood. Subset given: CD45RA-negative fraction. The CDR3 loop is CASSRLTGGDSNEQFF. In DNA form, the CDR3 reads TGCGCCAGCAGCAGACTGACAGGGGGCGATTCCAATGAGCAGTTCTTC. Full variable domain (remainder filled in from reference TRBV5-1 and TRBJ2-1): KAGVTQTPRYLIKTRGQQVTLSCSPISGHRSVSWYQQTPGQGLQFLFEYFSETQRNKGNFPGRFSGRQFSNSRSEMNVSTLELGDSALYLCASSRLTGGDSNEQFFGPGTRLTVL.